The TCR beta chain described here comes from a study of Ad26.COV2.S vaccination and SARS-CoV-2 variants (dated by TCRdb to the early 2020s). General notes on the study: Vaccine-arm donors came from COV1001, a multicentre, randomized, double-blind, placebo-controlled phase I-IIa trial of Ad26.COV2.S in healthy adults. Ad26.COV2.S was given intramuscularly at 5x10^10 or 1x10^11 viral particles, as a single shot or as two shots 56 days apart. A total of approximately 30 samples were included in the TCR-sequenced set, comprising about 20 Ad26.COV2.S vaccine recipients, 5 placebo recipients and 8 SARS-CoV-2 convalescent individuals. Investigators did not know the trial group allocation while performing experiments and assessing outcomes. TCRbeta repertoire sequencing served as the tool for gauging how specific and how broad the SARS-CoV-2-reactive T cell receptors were following Ad26.COV2.S vaccination. Participants in the trial were split at random into five groups of five each, receiving low-dose or high-dose Ad26.COV2.S once or twice, or else placebo on both occasions.

From its cysteine to its phenylalanine, the CDR3 spans 11 amino acids. The CDR3 DNA has 33 bases and is translated from base 1. Trimming costs V 5 bases and J 3 bases, and their ends lie 8 bases apart. CDR1 DFQATT and CDR2 SNEGSKA are derived from the germline V gene (reference sequence). Note on this clone: The antigen it binds to is not known. No base quality values were provided; no much bigger clone lies one nucleotide off. Other DNA variants within this sample encode the same CDR3.

This sample's treatment or condition label indicates: around 19 received Ad26.COV2.S at low or high dose, single or two shots; about 5 received placebo; per-sample allocation not given. For vaccine and placebo recipients, the sequenced repertoires came from samples collected on day 63 after the first injection. Between 29 July and 7 August 2020, Cohort 1b enrolled 20 to 30 adults aged 18-55 years at one site in Boston, USA. Ad26.COV2.S consisted of a replication-incompetent adenovirus type 26 vector by which a prefusion-stabilized SARS-CoV-2 spike protein from the original Wuhan strain was expressed. Points the paper makes about the study in general: Substantial breadth of spike-specific CD8+ and CD4+ T cell responses was reported after vaccination. Higher spike-specific TCR breadth was observed in Ad26.COV2.S recipients than in placebo recipients (P = 0.0014). The study lacked the statistical power to compare responses across vaccine doses or regimens. Vaccine and placebo recipients had comparable non-spike TCR breadth, which fits with the vaccine containing only spike. According to the authors, total T cell responses may have been underestimated by the TCR breadth and depth analyses.

The immunoSEQ Assay was used to sequence TCRbeta CDR3 regions. After extraction, genomic DNA underwent amplification by bias-controlled multiplex PCR, followed by high-throughput sequencing. The study's processing was this. To quantify the absolute abundance of each unique TCRbeta CDR3 region, sequences were collapsed and filtered. T cell fraction was estimated by normalization of TCRbeta template counts to usable DNA, with usable DNA being measured through amplification of reference genes present in all nucleated cells. Repertoire TCRs were annotated as SARS-CoV-2-specific by exact matching of V gene, CDR3 amino acid sequence and J gene to a known reactive TCR set. The reference SARS-CoV-2 TCR set was derived from MIRA and filtered for enrichment in COVID-19-positive ImmuneCODE repertoires, a step that removed public or cross-reactive TCRs. Using the MIRA antigens, annotated TCRs were further analysed by specific ORF or by position within an ORF. Depth was the summed frequency of annotated unique rearrangements, while breadth was defined as annotated unique rearrangements over total unique productive rearrangements. Two-sided Wilcoxon rank-sum tests were used to compare TCR breadth between groups. TCRdb carries this immuneACCESS record with in-frame sequences only. Its versions omit some clonotypes, under half of them owing to an unresolved V gene in the studies checked, with the rest unexplained. V and J calls and clone size come straight from that table; D and trimming were deduced from the DNA. In all, the sample holds about 440,000 clones, and 90% of those were seen once. The top ten clonotypes cover roughly 4.3% of the sample.

The rearranged segments are TRBV20-1 and TRBJ2-7, with TRBD2 as a weak D call on 6 bases. Sample: peripheral blood, taken in a trial of Ad26.COV2.S vaccine versus placebo. The clonotype originates from a person between 18 and 60 years old who received the Ad26.COV2.S COVID-19 vaccine or a placebo. The CDR3 here reads CSAGGGYEQYF. The DNA sequence reads TGCAGTGCTGGGGGAGGCTACGAGCAGTACTTC.